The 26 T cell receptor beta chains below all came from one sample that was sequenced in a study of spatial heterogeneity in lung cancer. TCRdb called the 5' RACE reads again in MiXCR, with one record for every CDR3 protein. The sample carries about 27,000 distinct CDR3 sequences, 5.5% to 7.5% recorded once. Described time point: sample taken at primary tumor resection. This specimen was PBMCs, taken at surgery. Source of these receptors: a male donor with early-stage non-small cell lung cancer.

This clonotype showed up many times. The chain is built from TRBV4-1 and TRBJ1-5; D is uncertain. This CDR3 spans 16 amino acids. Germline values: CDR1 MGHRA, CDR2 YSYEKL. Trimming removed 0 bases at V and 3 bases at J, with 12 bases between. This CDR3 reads CASSQEDLGYNQPQHF. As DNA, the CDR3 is TGCGCCAGCAGCCAAGAAGACCTAGGTTACAATCAGCCCCAGCATTTT.

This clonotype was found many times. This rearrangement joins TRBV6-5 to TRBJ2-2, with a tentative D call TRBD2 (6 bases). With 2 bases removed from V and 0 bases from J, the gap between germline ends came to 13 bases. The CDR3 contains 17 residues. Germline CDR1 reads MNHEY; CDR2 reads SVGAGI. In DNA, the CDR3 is TGTGCCAGCAGTTACGTTCCGCTAGCGACGAACACCGGGGAGCTGTTTTTT. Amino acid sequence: CASSYVPLATNTGELFF.

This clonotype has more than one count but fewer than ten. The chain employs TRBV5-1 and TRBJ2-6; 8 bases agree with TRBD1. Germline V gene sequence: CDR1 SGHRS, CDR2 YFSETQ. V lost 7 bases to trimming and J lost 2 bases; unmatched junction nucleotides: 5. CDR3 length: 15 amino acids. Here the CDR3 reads CASAQGATGANVLTF. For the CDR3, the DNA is TGCGCCAGCGCCCAGGGGGCTACTGGGGCCAACGTCCTGACTTTC.

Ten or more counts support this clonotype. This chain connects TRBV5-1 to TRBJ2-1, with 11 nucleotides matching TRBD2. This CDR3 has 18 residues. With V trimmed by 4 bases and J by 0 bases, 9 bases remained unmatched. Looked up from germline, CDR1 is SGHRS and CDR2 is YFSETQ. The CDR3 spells CASSPTSGTMSSYNEQFF. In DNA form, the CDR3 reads TGCGCCAGCAGCCCGACTAGCGGGACTATGAGCTCCTACAATGAGCAGTTCTTC.

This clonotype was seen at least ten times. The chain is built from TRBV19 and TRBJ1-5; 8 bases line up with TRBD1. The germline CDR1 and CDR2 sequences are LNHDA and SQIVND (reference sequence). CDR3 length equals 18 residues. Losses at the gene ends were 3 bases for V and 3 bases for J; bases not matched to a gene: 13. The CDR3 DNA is TGTGCCAGTAGTATTGTTACGTCAGGGGGCGCGTTCAATCAGCCCCAGCATTTT. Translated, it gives CASSIVTSGGAFNQPQHF.

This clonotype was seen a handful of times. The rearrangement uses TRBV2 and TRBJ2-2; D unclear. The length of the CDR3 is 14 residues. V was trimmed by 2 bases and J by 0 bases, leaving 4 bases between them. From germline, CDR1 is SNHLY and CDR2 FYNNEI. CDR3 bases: TGTGCCAGCAGTGAACAGGCGAACACCGGGGAGCTGTTTTTT. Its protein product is CASSEQANTGELFF. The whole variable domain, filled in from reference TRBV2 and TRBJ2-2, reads EPEVTQTPSHQVTQMGQEVILRCVPISNHLYFYWYRQILGQKVEFLVSFYNNEISEKSEIFDDQFSVERPDGSNFTLKIRSTKLEDSAMYFCASSEQANTGELFFGEGSRLTVL.

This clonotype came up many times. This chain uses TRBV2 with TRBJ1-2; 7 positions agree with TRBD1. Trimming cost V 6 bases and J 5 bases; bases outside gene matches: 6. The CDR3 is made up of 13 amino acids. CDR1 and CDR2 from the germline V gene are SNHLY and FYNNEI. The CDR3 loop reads CASRGGTDYGYTF. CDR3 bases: TGTGCCAGCAGGGGTGGGACAGATTATGGCTACACCTTC.

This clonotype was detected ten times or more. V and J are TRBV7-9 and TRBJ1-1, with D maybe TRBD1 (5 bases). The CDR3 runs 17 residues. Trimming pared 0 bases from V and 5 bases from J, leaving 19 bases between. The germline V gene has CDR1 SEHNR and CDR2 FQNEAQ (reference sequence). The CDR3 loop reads CASSLAVARERWTEAFF. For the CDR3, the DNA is TGTGCCAGCAGCTTAGCGGTTGCCAGGGAGAGATGGACTGAAGCTTTCTTT. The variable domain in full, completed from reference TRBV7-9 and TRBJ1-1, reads DTGVSQNPRHKITKRGQNVTFRCDPISEHNRLYWYRQTLGQGPEFLTYFQNEAQLEKSRLLSDRFSAERPKGSFSTLEIQRTEQGDSAMYLCASSLAVARERWTEAFFGQGTRLTVV.

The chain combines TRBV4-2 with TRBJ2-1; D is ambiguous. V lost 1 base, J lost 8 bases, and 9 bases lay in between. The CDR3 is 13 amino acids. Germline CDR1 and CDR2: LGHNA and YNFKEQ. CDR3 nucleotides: TGTGCCAGCAGCCAAGGGCTCGGCGATGAGCAGTTCTTC. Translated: CASSQGLGDEQFF.

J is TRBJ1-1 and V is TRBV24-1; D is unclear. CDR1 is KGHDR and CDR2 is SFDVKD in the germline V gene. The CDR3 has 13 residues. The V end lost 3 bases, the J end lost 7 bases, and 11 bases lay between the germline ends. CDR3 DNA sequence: TGTGCCACCAGTGATGGGGAGGCCGGTGAAGCTTTCTTT. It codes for CATSDGEAGEAFF.

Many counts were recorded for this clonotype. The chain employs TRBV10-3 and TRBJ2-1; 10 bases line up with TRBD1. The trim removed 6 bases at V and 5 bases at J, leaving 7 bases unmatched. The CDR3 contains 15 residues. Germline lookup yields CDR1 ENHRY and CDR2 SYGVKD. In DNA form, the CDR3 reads TGTGCCATCAGAGCGGCCGGGACAGGGGACAATGAGCAGTTCTTC. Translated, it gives CAIRAAGTGDNEQFF.

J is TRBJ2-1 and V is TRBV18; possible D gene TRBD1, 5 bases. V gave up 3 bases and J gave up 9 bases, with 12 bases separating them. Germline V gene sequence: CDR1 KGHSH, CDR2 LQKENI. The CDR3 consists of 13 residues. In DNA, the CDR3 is TGTGCCAGCTCACCCGACAGTCTCGGTGAGCAGTTCTTC. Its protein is CASSPDSLGEQFF.

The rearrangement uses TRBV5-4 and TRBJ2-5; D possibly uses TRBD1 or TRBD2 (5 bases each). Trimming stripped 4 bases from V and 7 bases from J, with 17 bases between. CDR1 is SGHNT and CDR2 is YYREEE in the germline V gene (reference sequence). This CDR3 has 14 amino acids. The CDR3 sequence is CASSAYEGLGTQYF. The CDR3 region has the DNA TGTGCCAGCAGCGCGTACGAGGGGCTAGGGACCCAGTACTTC.

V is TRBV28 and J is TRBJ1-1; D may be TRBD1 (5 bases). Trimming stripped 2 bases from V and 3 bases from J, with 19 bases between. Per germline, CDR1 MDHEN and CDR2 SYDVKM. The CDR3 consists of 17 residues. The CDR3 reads CASSLDPLGLGDTEAFF. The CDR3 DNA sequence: TGTGCCAGCAGTTTAGATCCATTGGGTTTAGGGGACACTGAAGCTTTCTTT.

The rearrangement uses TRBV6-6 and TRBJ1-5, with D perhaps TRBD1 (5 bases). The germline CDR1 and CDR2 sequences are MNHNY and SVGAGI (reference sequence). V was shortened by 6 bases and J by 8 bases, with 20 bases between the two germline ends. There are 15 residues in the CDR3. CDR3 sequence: CASRLGQGNWEPQHF. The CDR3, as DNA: TGTGCCAGCAGATTGGGGCAGGGAAATTGGGAGCCCCAGCATTTT.

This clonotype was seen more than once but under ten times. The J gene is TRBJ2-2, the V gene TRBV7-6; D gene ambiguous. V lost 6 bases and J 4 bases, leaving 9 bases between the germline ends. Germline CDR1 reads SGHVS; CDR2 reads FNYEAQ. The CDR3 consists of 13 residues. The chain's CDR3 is CASSRTATGELFF. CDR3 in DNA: TGTGCCAGCAGTCGGACGGCCACCGGGGAGCTGTTTTTT.

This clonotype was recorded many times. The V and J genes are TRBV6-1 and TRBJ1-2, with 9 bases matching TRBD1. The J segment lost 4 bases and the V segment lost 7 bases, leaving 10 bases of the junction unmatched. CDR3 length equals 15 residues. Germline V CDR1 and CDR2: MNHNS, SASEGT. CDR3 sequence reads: CASMGGTGTFYGYTF. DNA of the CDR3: TGTGCCAGCATGGGAGGGACAGGGACCTTCTATGGCTACACCTTC.

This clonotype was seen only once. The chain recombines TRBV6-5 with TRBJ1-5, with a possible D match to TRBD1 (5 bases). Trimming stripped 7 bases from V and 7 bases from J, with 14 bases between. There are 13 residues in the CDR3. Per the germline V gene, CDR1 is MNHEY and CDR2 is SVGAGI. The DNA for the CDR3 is TGTGCCAGCACTCCCGGGGGGGGGCAGCCCCAGCATTTT. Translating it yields CASTPGGGQPQHF.

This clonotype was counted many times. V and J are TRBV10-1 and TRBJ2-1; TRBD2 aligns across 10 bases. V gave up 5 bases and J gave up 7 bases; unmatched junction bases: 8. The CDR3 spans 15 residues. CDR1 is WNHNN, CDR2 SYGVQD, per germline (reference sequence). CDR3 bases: TGCGCCAGCAGTCTAAGTTCACTAGCGGGAAATGAGCAGTTCTTC. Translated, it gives CASSLSSLAGNEQFF.

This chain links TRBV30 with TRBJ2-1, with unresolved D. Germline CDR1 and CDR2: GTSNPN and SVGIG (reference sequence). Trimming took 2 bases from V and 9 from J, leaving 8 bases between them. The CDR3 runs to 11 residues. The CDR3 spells CAWSREIEQFF. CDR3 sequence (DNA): TGTGCCTGGAGTAGAGAGATTGAGCAGTTCTTC.

The CDR3 DNA reads TGTGCCAGCAGTCAGGACAGGGTTGGGACTGAAGCTTTCTTT. The encoded protein is CASSQDRVGTEAFF. The chain employs TRBV2 and TRBJ1-1; 8 bases are a match to TRBD1. Trimming removed 5 bases from V and 5 bases from J; junction bases left unmatched: 7. This CDR3 has 14 amino acids. Germline-derived CDR1 and CDR2 are SNHLY and FYNNEI.

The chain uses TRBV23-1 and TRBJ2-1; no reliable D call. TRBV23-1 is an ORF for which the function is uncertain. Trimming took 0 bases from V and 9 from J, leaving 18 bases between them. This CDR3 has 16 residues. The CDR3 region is CASSQSVEGRSGEQFF. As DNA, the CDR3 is TGCGCCAGCAGTCAATCCGTTGAAGGACGGAGTGGTGAGCAGTTCTTC.

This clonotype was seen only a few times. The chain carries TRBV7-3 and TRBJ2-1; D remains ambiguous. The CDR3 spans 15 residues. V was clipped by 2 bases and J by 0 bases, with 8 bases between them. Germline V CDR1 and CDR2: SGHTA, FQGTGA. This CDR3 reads CASSLGVSSYNEQFF. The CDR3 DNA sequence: TGTGCCAGCAGCTTAGGAGTGAGCTCCTACAATGAGCAGTTCTTC.

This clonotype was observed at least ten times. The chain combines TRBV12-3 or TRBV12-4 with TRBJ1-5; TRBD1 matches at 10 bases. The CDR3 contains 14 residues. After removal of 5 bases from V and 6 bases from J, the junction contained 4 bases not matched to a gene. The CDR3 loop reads CASSTGTGAQPQHF. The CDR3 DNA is TGTGCCAGCAGTACCGGGACAGGGGCTCAGCCCCAGCATTTT.

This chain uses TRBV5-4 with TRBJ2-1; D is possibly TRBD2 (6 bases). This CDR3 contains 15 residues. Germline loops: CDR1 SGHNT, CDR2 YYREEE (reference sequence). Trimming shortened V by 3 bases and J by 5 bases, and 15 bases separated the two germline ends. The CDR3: CASSSSGTQHNEQFF. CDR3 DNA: TGTGCCAGCAGCTCATCCGGGACTCAGCACAATGAGCAGTTCTTC.

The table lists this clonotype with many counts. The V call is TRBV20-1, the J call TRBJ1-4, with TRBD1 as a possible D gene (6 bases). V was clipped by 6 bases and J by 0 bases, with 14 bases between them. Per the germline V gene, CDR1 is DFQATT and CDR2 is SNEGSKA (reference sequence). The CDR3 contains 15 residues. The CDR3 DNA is TGCAGTGCGAACGAGGACAGTGCAACTAATGAAAAACTGTTTTTT. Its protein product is CSANEDSATNEKLFF.